This T cell receptor beta chain emerged from a study of blood T cell repertoires in COVID-19. The overall study: Sites across the United States, Italy and Spain contributed samples from acute and convalescent COVID-19.

There are 18 residues in the CDR3. In the source study's methods: Amplification of reference gene primers was used by the study to estimate nucleated cell counts. Profiled with immunoSEQ multiplex PCR; TCRdb holds only in-frame clones, not every one. That table furnishes V, J and clone size, whereas the DNA furnished D and trimming. The sample yields 30,000 to 35,000 clones, roughly four fifths seen once. The sample was peripheral blood. This receptor was taken from a man older than 75 with active or convalescent COVID-19. The V and J genes are TRBV1 and TRBJ2-1; the table assigns TRBD2, which was not confirmed against the DNA. TRBV1 is reported as a pseudogene. The chain's CDR3 is CTSSQGQLSGTPGNEQFF. CDR3 nucleotides: TGCACCAGCAGCCAAGGCCAGCTTAGCGGTACCCCCGGGAATGAGCAGTTCTTC.